This TCR beta chain derives from a study of Graves' ophthalmopathy and Graves' hyperthyroidism. Looking at the study overall: Peripheral blood was gathered at first diagnosis, ahead of any treatment whatsoever.

Germline CDR1 and CDR2: SGHAT and FQNNGV. The ends were cut back, 0 bases at V and 0 bases at J, with 9 bases in the middle. The CDR3 has 15 residues. This clonotype was observed many times. The target antigen is unknown. Study-wide findings and caveats: Blood shared most expanded thyroid clonotypes above 0.001 frequency.

The authors amplified TCR beta CDR3 regions, and they did so from RNA transcripts for repertoire sequencing. Following a first-round RT-PCR that used HTBI primers, a second-round multiplex PCR was carried out. In TCRdb, the multiplex PCR reads were re-called with MiXCR into one record per CDR3 protein. There are approximately 480,000 distinct CDR3 sequences in the sample; 13% to 15% occur only once, and approximately 9.8% lies in the top ten. In donors with ophthalmopathy, activity was moderate-to-severe, with CAS ≥3, NOSPECS ≥4 and duration under 3 months. Enrollment excluded any patients with other autoimmune diseases, uncontrolled infections, pregnancy or lactation.

The specimen sequenced was blood. The chain has TRBV11-2 and TRBJ2-7; no reliable D call. This clonotype originated in a woman in her 30s with Graves' ophthalmopathy. DNA of the CDR3: TGTGCCAGCAGCTTAGACACCAGGAGCTCCTACGAGCAGTACTTC. Its protein product is CASSLDTRSSYEQYF.